This note documents a single T cell receptor (beta chain) sequence. Stated treatment: some 19 received Ad26.COV2.S at low or high dose, single or two shots; about 5 received placebo; per-sample allocation not given. Specimens were obtained on day 63 following the first vaccine or placebo injection. The CDR3 spans 13 residues. V lost 5 bases, J lost 4 bases, and 5 bases stayed unmatched. Per germline, CDR1 LNHDA and CDR2 SQIVND (reference sequence). This record belongs to a study of Ad26.COV2.S vaccination and SARS-CoV-2 variants. Overall study: The authors gave Ad26.COV2.S intramuscularly, either once or twice 56 days apart.

Sequenced by immunoSEQ multiplex PCR; TCRdb stores in-frame clones only, minus some. The sample has just under 250,000 clones, around 89% seen once. Sequencing used peripheral blood, obtained in a trial of Ad26.COV2.S vaccine versus placebo. The V gene is TRBV19, the J gene TRBJ2-7; 7 bases fit TRBD1. The TCR was taken from a person between 18 and 60 years old who received the Ad26.COV2.S COVID-19 vaccine or a placebo. CDR3: CASSPGQFYEQYF. The CDR3 bases are TGTGCCAGTAGTCCGGGACAGTTTTACGAGCAGTACTTC.